These T cell receptor beta chains were read from a single sample in a study of cytomegalovirus exposure and HLA in healthy donors. The table came from immunoSEQ multiplex PCR; TCRdb's copy has only in-frame clones and leaves some out. The data hold approximately 70,000 clones, with around three quarters observed a single time. Sequencing used PBMCs. These receptors all stem from a man aged 50 or older in good health and CMV-seronegative. CDR3s include the opening cysteine and the closing phenylalanine or tryptophan. The D gene is left open where the match is weak. Only part of the rows carry a size: once, few, many, or a class if the clone is expanded.

TRBJ2-2	NA	TRBV6-1	NA	CASSALSSMNTGELFF	TGTGCCAGCAGTGCGTTGTCTAGCATGAACACCGGGGAGCTGTTTTTT
TRBJ1-2	NA	TRBV27	NA	CASRGTAGGYTF	TGTGCCAGCAGAGGGACGGCGGGGGGCTACACCTTC
TRBJ1-4	NA	TRBV18	TRBD1	CASSQLPPGQGGEKLFF	TGTGCCAGCTCACAACTACCTCCGGGACAGGGAGGTGAAAAACTGTTTTTT
TRBJ1-2	NA	TRBV5-4	TRBD1	CASSRGQGFYTF	TGTGCCAGCAGCAGAGGACAGGGCTTCTACACCTTC
TRBJ2-1	few	TRBV7-2	NA	CASSLAGQGQFF	TGTGCCAGCAGCTTGGCTGGACAAGGGCAGTTCTTC
TRBJ1-4	NA	TRBV7-9	NA	CASSPQTGVGEKLFF	TGTGCCAGCAGCCCCCAGACGGGAGTTGGTGAAAAACTGTTTTTT
TRBJ2-7	few	TRBV7-8	NA	CASSLAVSYEQYF	TGTGCCAGCAGCTTAGCCGTTTCCTACGAGCAGTACTTC
TRBJ1-2	once	TRBV6-5	TRBD1	CASSYPLRGRGGF	TGTGCCAGCAGTTACCCTTTGAGGGGGCGTGGGGGCTTC
TRBJ1-5	NA	TRBV7-2	TRBD1	CASSLEGAQPQHF	TGTGCCAGCAGCTTAGAGGGGGCTCAGCCCCAGCATTTT
TRBJ2-7	NA	TRBV5-4	NA	CASSLDSSEQYF	TGTGCCAGCAGCCTGGACAGTTCCGAGCAGTACTTC
TRBJ2-1	NA	TRBV9	TRBD2	CASSRGTSGSFLVF	TGTGCCAGCAGCCGCGGGACTAGCGGGAGTTTTTTGGTCTTC
TRBJ2-3	NA	TRBV5-4	TRBD2	CASSRGAAGETDTQYF	TGTGCCAGCAGTCGGGGGGCAGCGGGAGAGACAGATACGCAGTATTTT
TRBJ2-5	NA	TRBV5-4	TRBD2	CASSLRLAGGETQYF	TGTGCCAGCAGCTTGAGACTAGCGGGGGGAGAGACCCAGTACTTC
TRBJ2-2	NA	TRBV9	TRBD2	CASSVGSGSTGELFF	TGTGCCAGCAGCGTCGGGAGCGGGAGTACCGGGGAGCTGTTTTTT
TRBJ1-4	NA	TRBV5-1	NA	CASSLSAQGNEKLFF	TGCGCCAGCAGCTTGTCCGCGCAGGGTAATGAAAAACTGTTTTTT
TRBJ2-5	NA	TRBV5-1	NA	CASSLGQYQETQYF	TGCGCCAGCAGCTTGGGACAGTACCAAGAGACCCAGTACTTC
TRBJ2-2	NA	TRBV7-6	NA	CASSLGSDYNTGELFF	TGTGCCAGCAGCTTAGGGAGCGACTATAATACCGGGGAGCTGTTTTTT
TRBJ1-6	few	TRBV30	NA	CATSDSNNSPLHF	TGTGCCACTTCTGACAGCAATAATTCACCCCTCCACTTT
TRBJ2-2	NA	TRBV15	TRBD2	CATSRVLAGTGELFF	TGTGCCACCAGCAGAGTACTAGCGGGTACCGGGGAGCTGTTTTTT
TRBJ2-3	NA	TRBV7-2	TRBD2	CASSFRRESTDTQYF	TGTGCCAGCAGCTTTCGGCGGGAGAGCACAGATACGCAGTATTTT
TRBJ1-1	NA	TRBV11-2	NA	CASSLLQVGSPEAFF	TGTGCCAGCAGCTTATTGCAGGTTGGCTCACCTGAAGCTTTCTTT
TRBJ2-3	NA	TRBV11-2	TRBD2	CASSSTSGGTDTQYF	TGTGCCAGCAGCTCTACTAGCGGGGGCACAGATACGCAGTATTTT
TRBJ2-2	once	TRBV4-3	NA	CASSQSYSLDTGELFF	TGCGCCAGCAGCCAATCGTACTCGTTGGACACCGGGGAGCTGTTTTTT
TRBJ1-1	NA	TRBV30	NA	CAWINSMNTEAFF	TGTGCCTGGATAAACAGTATGAACACTGAAGCTTTCTTT
TRBJ1-1	few	TRBV6-5	NA	CASFMPGGTEAFF	TGTGCCAGCTTTATGCCCGGGGGCACTGAAGCTTTCTTT
TRBJ1-2	NA	TRBV13	TRBD1	CASSPGTGAGGYTF	TGTGCCAGCAGCCCCGGGACAGGGGCGGGGGGCTACACCTTC
TRBJ2-1	NA	TRBV11-3	TRBD2	CASSFREGPQFF	TGTGCCAGCAGCTTCCGGGAGGGCCCGCAGTTCTTC
TRBJ1-2	NA	TRBV7-6	NA	CASSPGGIHGYTF	TGTGCCAGCAGCCCAGGAGGTATCCATGGCTACACCTTC
TRBJ2-3	NA	TRBV25-1	NA	CASRGMAWGGSRQYF	TGTGCCAGCAGGGGGATGGCCTGGGGCGGCTCGAGGCAGTATTTT
TRBJ2-7	NA	TRBV5-1	TRBD2	CASRVTSGRAYEQYF	TGCGCCAGCAGGGTCACTAGCGGGAGGGCCTACGAGCAGTACTTC
TRBJ1-2	NA	TRBV19	NA	CASTTWGGTSNYGYTF	TGTGCCAGTACCACGTGGGGGGGAACCTCTAACTATGGCTACACCTTC
TRBJ1-2	NA	TRBV10-2	TRBD1	CASRGSGQGLGGYTF	TGCGCCAGCAGGGGGTCGGGACAGGGTTTAGGTGGCTACACCTTC
TRBJ2-6	once	TRBV4-1	NA	CASSQGFGQTGANVLTF	TGCGCCAGCAGCCAAGGGTTTGGACAGACTGGGGCCAACGTCCTGACTTTC
TRBJ2-1	NA	TRBV2	NA	CASSTYGTRGRSEQFF	TGTGCCAGCAGTACCTACGGGACTCGCGGTAGGTCTGAGCAGTTCTTC
TRBJ1-6	NA	TRBV2	NA	CASSDHGGIGRSPLHF	TGTGCCAGCAGCGACCACGGGGGGATAGGTCGCTCACCCCTCCACTTT
TRBJ1-1	NA	TRBV6-4	NA	CASSPTRSDTEAFF	TGTGCCAGCAGCCCAACGAGGAGCGACACTGAAGCTTTCTTT
TRBJ1-1	NA	TRBV5-1	NA	CASSRGGDTEAFF	TGCGCCAGCAGCCGCGGCGGAGACACTGAAGCTTTCTTT
TRBJ2-1	NA	TRBV5-1	TRBD1	CASSLRDREGNRNEQFF	TGCGCCAGCAGCCTAAGGGACAGGGAGGGAAACAGGAATGAGCAGTTCTTC
TRBJ2-7	NA	TRBV10-3	TRBD2	CAVATSGSSYEQYF	TGTGCCGTCGCGACTAGCGGGAGCTCCTACGAGCAGTACTTC
TRBJ2-1	NA	TRBV7-9	TRBD2	CAIGTSGASSYNEQFF	TGTGCCATTGGGACTAGCGGGGCGAGCTCCTACAATGAGCAGTTCTTC
TRBJ2-7	NA	TRBV6-6	TRBD2	CASSSSGRPYEQYF	TGTGCCAGCAGTTCAAGCGGGAGACCCTACGAGCAGTACTTC
TRBJ2-2	NA	TRBV5-1	NA	CASSYGQMNTGELFF	TGCGCCAGCAGTTACGGACAGATGAACACCGGGGAGCTGTTTTTT
TRBJ2-6	NA	TRBV7-6	NA	CASSLSNFYSSGANVLTF	TGTGCCAGCAGCTTGAGCAACTTTTACAGCTCTGGGGCCAACGTCCTGACTTTC
TRBJ1-5	NA	TRBV30	NA	CAWSRGPLQPQHF	TGTGCCTGGAGCAGGGGACCGCTCCAGCCCCAGCATTTT
TRBJ1-2	NA	TRBV2	TRBD1	CASSYRPGQGDGYTF	TGTGCCAGCAGTTACAGACCGGGACAGGGGGACGGCTACACCTTC
TRBJ1-4	NA	TRBV5-1	NA	CASSVGRTNEKLFF	TGCGCCAGCAGCGTAGGGAGGACTAATGAAAAACTGTTTTTT
TRBJ2-7	NA	TRBV9	NA	CASGFQGHSEQYF	TGTGCCAGCGGCTTCCAGGGGCATAGCGAGCAGTACTTC
TRBJ2-2	NA	TRBV6-4	NA	CASSAETANTGELFF	TGTGCCAGCAGTGCAGAGACAGCGAACACCGGGGAGCTGTTTTTT
TRBJ1-1	NA	TRBV27	TRBD1	CASRRQGATSNTEAFF	TGTGCCAGCAGACGACAGGGGGCTACGTCGAACACTGAAGCTTTCTTT
TRBJ2-7	NA	TRBV2	TRBD2	CASIRSGVTPYF	TGTGCCAGCATTCGTAGCGGGGTAACACCGTACTTC
TRBJ2-1	NA	TRBV4-3	NA	CASSQYFAGSQLSSYNEQFF	TGCGCCAGCAGCCAGTATTTTGCGGGAAGTCAGCTGAGCTCCTACAATGAGCAGTTCTTC
TRBJ2-4	NA	TRBV7-9	TRBD1	CASGDTGALAKNIQYF	TGTGCCAGCGGGGACACAGGGGCACTAGCCAAAAACATTCAGTACTTC
TRBJ2-5	NA	TRBV7-3	NA	CASSLTGSGGRETQYF	TGTGCCAGCAGCTTAACGGGGTCGGGGGGCCGGGAGACCCAGTACTTC
TRBJ2-7	NA	TRBV4-1	NA	CASSQDKQFVAYEQYF	TGCGCCAGCAGCCAAGATAAACAGTTTGTGGCCTACGAGCAGTACTTC
TRBJ2-7	NA	TRBV6-6	NA	CASRRSGGFETYEQYF	TGTGCCAGCAGGCGATCGGGGGGCTTTGAGACCTACGAGCAGTACTTC
TRBJ1-4	few	TRBV19	TRBD1	CASTYGTANEKLFF	TGTGCCAGTACCTACGGGACAGCTAATGAAAAACTGTTTTTT